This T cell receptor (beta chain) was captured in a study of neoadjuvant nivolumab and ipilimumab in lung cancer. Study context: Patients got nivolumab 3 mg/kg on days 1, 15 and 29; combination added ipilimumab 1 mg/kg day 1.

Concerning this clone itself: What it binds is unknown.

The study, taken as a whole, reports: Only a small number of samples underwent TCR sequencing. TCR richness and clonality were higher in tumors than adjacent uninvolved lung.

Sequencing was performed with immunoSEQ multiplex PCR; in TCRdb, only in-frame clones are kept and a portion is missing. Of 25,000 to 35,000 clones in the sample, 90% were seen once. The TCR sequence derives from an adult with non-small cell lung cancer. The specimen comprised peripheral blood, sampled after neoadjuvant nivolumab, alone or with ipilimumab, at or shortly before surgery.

The CDR3 region has the DNA TGTGCCAGCAGTGAAGGCTTCCGGGCTTTCTTT. Protein sequence: CASSEGFRAFF. V is TRBV25-1 and J is TRBJ1-1; D unclear. The CDR3 runs to 11 residues. The V gene's germline CDR1 is MGHDK and CDR2 SYGVNS. V was cut by 2 bases and J by 11 bases, with 9 bases left in between.